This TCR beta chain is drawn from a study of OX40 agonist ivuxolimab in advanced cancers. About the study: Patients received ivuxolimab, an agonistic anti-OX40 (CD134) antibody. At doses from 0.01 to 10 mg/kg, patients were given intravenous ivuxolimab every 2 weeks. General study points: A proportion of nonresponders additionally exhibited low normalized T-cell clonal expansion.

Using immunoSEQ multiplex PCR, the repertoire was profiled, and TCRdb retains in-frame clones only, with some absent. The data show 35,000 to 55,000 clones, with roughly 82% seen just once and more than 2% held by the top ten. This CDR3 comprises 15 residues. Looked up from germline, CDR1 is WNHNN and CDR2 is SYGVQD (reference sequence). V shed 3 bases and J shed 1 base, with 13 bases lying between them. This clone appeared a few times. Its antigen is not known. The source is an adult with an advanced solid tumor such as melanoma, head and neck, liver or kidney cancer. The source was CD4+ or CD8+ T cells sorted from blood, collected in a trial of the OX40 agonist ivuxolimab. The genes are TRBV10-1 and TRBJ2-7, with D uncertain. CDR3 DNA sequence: TGCGCCAGCAGTGACAACAGCCGAGCGTCCTACGAGCAGTACTTC. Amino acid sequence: CASSDNSRASYEQYF.